A selection of T cell receptor beta chains follows, all from one sample in a study of response to subunit inactivated influenza vaccine. TCRdb reanalysed the RT-PCR reads using MiXCR and keeps one entry per CDR3 protein. The sample shows about 700,000 distinct CDR3 sequences, 13% to 15% of them seen only once. This sample comprised PBMCs from blood, obtained 14 to 15 days before vaccination. Receptors originate from a man between 45 and 60 years old who received an inactivated influenza vaccine. CDR3s include the opening cysteine and the closing phenylalanine or tryptophan. Fields, in order: clone size, V gene, D gene, J gene, CDR3 DNA, CDR3 protein. A D gene is named only where the DNA matches it firmly. Clone size appears in some rows only: once, few, many, or a class for an expanded clone.

-	TRBV7-9	-	TRBJ2-3	TGTGCCAGCAGCTTAGCGGGGGGGACAATCCATACGCAGTATTTT	CASSLAGGTIHTQYF
few	TRBV7-2	-	TRBJ2-7	TGTGCCAGCAGCCCTAGGGCTTTCTACGAGCAGTACTTC	CASSPRAFYEQYF
-	TRBV20-1	-	TRBJ2-3	TGCAGTGCCCTTAGGGGTATTACGCAGTATTTT	CSALRGITQYF
few	TRBV7-9	-	TRBJ2-7	TGTGCCAGCAGCTCGGACAGCCTCTACGAGCAGTACTTC	CASSSDSLYEQYF
-	TRBV7-9	-	TRBJ2-2	TGTGCCAGCAGCCGAGGGATTAGCGGCACCGGGGAGCTGTTTTTT	CASSRGISGTGELFF
few	TRBV4-3	-	TRBJ2-2	TGCGCCAGCAGCCCGGACGGAAAAGCGAACACCGGGGAGCTGTTTTTT	CASSPDGKANTGELFF
-	TRBV20-1	-	TRBJ2-1	TGCAGTGCTAGAGATTCCTTTCAAAACAATGAGCAGTTCTTC	CSARDSFQNNEQFF
few	TRBV5-1	-	TRBJ2-1	TGCGCCAGCAGCTCCTTCCAATACCTCAATGAGCAGTTCTTC	CASSSFQYLNEQFF
-	TRBV30	TRBD1	TRBJ2-7	TGTGCCTGGAGTGTACTGGGGACAGGGACATCCGAGCAGTACTTC	CAWSVLGTGTSEQYF
-	TRBV9	TRBD2	TRBJ2-5	TGTGCCAGCAGCGTAGTAGGCGGGAGTGGAGAGACCCAGTACTTC	CASSVVGGSGETQYF
-	TRBV5-4	TRBD2	TRBJ2-5	TGTGCCAGCAACCGGGGACTAGCGGAGGCTCGGGAGACCCAGTACTTC	CASNRGLAEARETQYF
many	TRBV14	-	TRBJ2-1	TGTGCCAGCAGCCAATTGGGTAATGAGCAGTTCTTC	CASSQLGNEQFF
-	TRBV27	TRBD1	TRBJ2-7	TGTGCCAGCAGCTATGTGGGGACAGGGGGGCCCATCGAGCAGTACTTC	CASSYVGTGGPIEQYF
-	TRBV9	-	TRBJ1-1	TGTGCCACCGGTGATGGACGGCTTGGCGCTGAAGCTTTCTTT	CATGDGRLGAEAFF
few	TRBV29-1	-	TRBJ2-2	TGCAGCGTTTGGCTACAGGGTTCCGGGGAGCTGTTTTTT	CSVWLQGSGELFF
-	TRBV20-1	-	TRBJ2-4	TGCAGTGCTAGGGAAAGGTCACTAGCCAAAAACATTCAGTACTTC	CSARERSLAKNIQYF
-	TRBV12-3/TRBV12-4	-	TRBJ2-3	TGTGCCAGCAGTTTGGGTCGTCGTCGAACAGATACGCAGTATTTT	CASSLGRRRTDTQYF
-	TRBV20-1	TRBD2	TRBJ2-5	TGCAGTGCTATCCAGTTCGGGACTAGCAGGGAGACCCAGTACTTC	CSAIQFGTSRETQYF
-	TRBV11-1	-	TRBJ2-6	TGTGCCAGCAGCCGATCGAACTCTGGGGCCAACGTCCTGACTTTC	CASSRSNSGANVLTF
-	TRBV20-1	-	TRBJ2-4	TGCAGTGCTGAGGATGTAGCCAAAAACATTCAGTACTTC	CSAEDVAKNIQYF
-	TRBV9	-	TRBJ1-5	TGTGCCAGCAGCTCCCGCGGGGGTAGCAATCAGCCCCAGCATTTT	CASSSRGGSNQPQHF
-	TRBV28	-	TRBJ2-2	TGTGCCAGCAGGAGTGGACAGCGGACCGGGGAGCTGTTTTTT	CASRSGQRTGELFF
few	TRBV5-5	-	TRBJ2-7	TGTGCCAGCAGCTTCGTTGGGGGTCCCTCCTTCTACGAGCAGTACTTC	CASSFVGGPSFYEQYF
many	TRBV4-2	TRBD2	TRBJ2-1	TGTGCCAGCAGCCAAGTGTTCGGCGCGGGGGGGCTCTTATATGAGCAGTTCTTC	CASSQVFGAGGLLYEQFF
few	TRBV15	-	TRBJ2-7	TGTGCCACCAGCAGAGATGACAGAGTCTACGAGCAGTACTTC	CATSRDDRVYEQYF
many	TRBV28	-	TRBJ2-3	TGTGCCAGCAGTTCGGTGCGTAGGCCCGGGGATACGCAGTATTTT	CASSSVRRPGDTQYF
-	TRBV20-1	-	TRBJ2-3	TGCAGTGCTAGAGACAGGGTGGGGGATACGCAGTATTTT	CSARDRVGDTQYF
many	TRBV7-6	TRBD2	TRBJ2-3	TGTGCCAGCAGCTTAGTCGTACGACTAGCGGGGGGGGCAGATACGCAGTATTTT	CASSLVVRLAGGADTQYF
-	TRBV28	TRBD1	TRBJ2-7	TGTGCCAGCGCCCCGACAGGGTGGTACGAGCAGTACTTC	CASAPTGWYEQYF
few	TRBV6-2/TRBV6-3	TRBD1	TRBJ1-1	TGTGCCAGCAGGGATCGCCGGGACAGGGACTGTTTT	CASRDRRDRDCF
many	TRBV9	-	TRBJ2-1	TGTGCCAGCAGCGCCCCCACTGGCGTCTCGAACAATGAGCAGTTCTTC	CASSAPTGVSNNEQFF
few	TRBV12-3/TRBV12-4	TRBD1	TRBJ2-2	TGTGCCAGCCGGGGACAGATTAACACCGGGGAGCTGTTTTTT	CASRGQINTGELFF
-	TRBV7-2	-	TRBJ1-2	TGTGCCAGCAGCCAACAGGACTATGGCTACACCTTC	CASSQQDYGYTF
few	TRBV15	-	TRBJ2-7	TGTGCCACCAGCAGGGCGGACAACCAACCGAGATCCTACGAGCAGTACTTC	CATSRADNQPRSYEQYF
-	TRBV5-6	TRBD2	TRBJ2-7	TGTGCCACCAATCCGCATGGGGAGGGGAGCTCCTACGAGCAGTACTTC	CATNPHGEGSSYEQYF
-	TRBV7-9	TRBD2	TRBJ2-4	TGTGCCAGCGGGGCCGCGGGAGGCAAAAACATTCAGTACTTC	CASGAAGGKNIQYF
few	TRBV6-1	-	TRBJ2-7	TGTGCCAGCAGTGGCGACCTGGGCTACGAGCAGTACTTC	CASSGDLGYEQYF
few	TRBV4-2	-	TRBJ2-7	TGTGCCAGCAGCCAGGGACGGAGCGAGCAGTACTTC	CASSQGRSEQYF
-	TRBV4-2	TRBD2	TRBJ2-7	TGTGCCAGCAGCCAAGATTTCAGCGGGAGGCTCAACTACGAGCAGTACTTC	CASSQDFSGRLNYEQYF
-	TRBV27	TRBD2	TRBJ2-1	TGTGCCAGCGGGGTAGCGGGGAACTCCTACAATGAGCAGTTCTTC	CASGVAGNSYNEQFF
-	TRBV7-9	-	TRBJ2-1	TGTGCCAGCAGCTTAGGGGCGCGCCCATCTCAGGAGCAGTTCTTC	CASSLGARPSQEQFF
many	TRBV2	-	TRBJ1-1	TGTGCCAGCAGTGATAAGGAGATGATGAACACTGAAGCTTTCTTT	CASSDKEMMNTEAFF
-	TRBV5-1	-	TRBJ1-2	TGCGCCAGCAGCTTGGACAGGGTGAATGGCTACACCTTC	CASSLDRVNGYTF
-	TRBV14	-	TRBJ1-4	TGTGCCAGCAGCCAGAGCGGAAGAGCAACTAATGAAAAACTGTTTTTT	CASSQSGRATNEKLFF
-	TRBV12-3/TRBV12-4	-	TRBJ2-1	TGTGCCAGCACCCGACATCAAACCTACAATGAGCAGTTCTTC	CASTRHQTYNEQFF